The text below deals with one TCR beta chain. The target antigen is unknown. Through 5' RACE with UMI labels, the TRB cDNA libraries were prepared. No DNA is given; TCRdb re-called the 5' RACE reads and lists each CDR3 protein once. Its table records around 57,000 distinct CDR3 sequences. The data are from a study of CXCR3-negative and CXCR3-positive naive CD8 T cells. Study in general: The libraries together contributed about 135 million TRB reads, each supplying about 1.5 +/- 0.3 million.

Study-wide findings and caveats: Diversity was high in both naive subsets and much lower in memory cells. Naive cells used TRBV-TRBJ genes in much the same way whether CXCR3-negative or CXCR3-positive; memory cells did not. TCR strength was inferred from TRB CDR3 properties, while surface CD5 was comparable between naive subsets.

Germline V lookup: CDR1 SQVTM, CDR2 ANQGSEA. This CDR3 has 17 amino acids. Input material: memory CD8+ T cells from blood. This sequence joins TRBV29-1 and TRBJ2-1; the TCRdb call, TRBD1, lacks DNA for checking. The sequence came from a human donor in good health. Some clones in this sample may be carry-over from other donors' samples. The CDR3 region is CSVEDHLTGEAYNEQFF.